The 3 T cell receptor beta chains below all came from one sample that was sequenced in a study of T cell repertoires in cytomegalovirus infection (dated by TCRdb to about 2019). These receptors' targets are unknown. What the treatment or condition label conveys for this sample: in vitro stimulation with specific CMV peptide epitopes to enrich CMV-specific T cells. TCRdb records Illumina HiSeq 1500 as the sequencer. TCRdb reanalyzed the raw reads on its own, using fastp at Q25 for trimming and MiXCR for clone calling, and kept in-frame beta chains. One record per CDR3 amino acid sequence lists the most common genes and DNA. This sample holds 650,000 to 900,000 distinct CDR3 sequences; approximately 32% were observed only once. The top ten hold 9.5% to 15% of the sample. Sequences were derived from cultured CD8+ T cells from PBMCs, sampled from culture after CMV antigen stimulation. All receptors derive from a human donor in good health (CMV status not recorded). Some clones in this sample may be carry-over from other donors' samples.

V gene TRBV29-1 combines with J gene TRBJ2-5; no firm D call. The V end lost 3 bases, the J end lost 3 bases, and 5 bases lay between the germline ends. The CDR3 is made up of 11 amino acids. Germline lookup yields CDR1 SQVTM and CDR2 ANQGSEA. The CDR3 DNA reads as TGCAGCGTTGATGGGGAAGAGACCCAGTACTTC. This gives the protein CSVDGEETQYF.

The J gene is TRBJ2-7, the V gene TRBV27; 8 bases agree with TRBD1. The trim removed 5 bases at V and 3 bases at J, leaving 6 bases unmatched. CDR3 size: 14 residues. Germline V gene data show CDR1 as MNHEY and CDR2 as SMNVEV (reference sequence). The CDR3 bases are TGTGCCAGCAGTATTGGTACAGGGGGCTACGAGCAGTACGTC. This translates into CASSIGTGGYEQYV.

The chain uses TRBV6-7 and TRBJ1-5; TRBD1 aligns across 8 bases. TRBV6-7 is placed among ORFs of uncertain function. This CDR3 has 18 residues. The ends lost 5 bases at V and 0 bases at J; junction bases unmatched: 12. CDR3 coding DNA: TGTGCCAGCAGTCCCGGACAGGGAGCTACGGGTAGCAATCAGCCCCAGCATTTT. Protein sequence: CASSPGQGATGSNQPQHF.